This TCR beta chain was sequenced for a study of blood T cell repertoires in COVID-19. Study information: The United States, Italy and Spain provided the acute and convalescent COVID-19 samples. T cells, B-cell-depleted T cells, or PBMCs supplied cDNA or gDNA.

In the source study's methods: Reference gene primer amplification in the assay estimated nucleated cell counts. Sequencing was performed with immunoSEQ multiplex PCR; in TCRdb, only in-frame clones are kept and a portion is missing. For V, J and clone size, that table is used; D and trimming come from the DNA. The repertoire holds roughly 150,000 clones, with roughly 80% as singletons. Germline lookup yields CDR1 MNHEY and CDR2 SVGEGT. J lost 5 bases, V lost 5 bases, and 14 bases had no gene match. This CDR3 contains 16 residues. The chain uses TRBV6-2 or TRBV6-3 and TRBJ2-7; 8 bases line up with TRBD1. The material sequenced was peripheral blood. The clonotype was recovered from a man between 65 and 85 years old with active or convalescent COVID-19. CDR3 protein: CASSPKTGVNVDEQYF. In DNA form, the CDR3 reads TGTGCCAGCAGTCCGAAGACAGGGGTAAATGTCGACGAGCAGTACTTC.